A single sample is the source of the 21 T cell receptor beta chains below, sequenced in a study of cytomegalovirus exposure and HLA in healthy donors (dated by TCRdb to between 2016 and 2019). The library was produced with the immunoSEQ multiplex PCR assay. The multiplex PCR relied on a mix of 60 forward primers for TCR Vbeta segments and 13 reverse primers for TCR Jbeta segments. Drawn from immuneACCESS, this table holds only the in-frame rearrangements with V and J called that TCRdb kept. Clones are partly lost; checked studies trace under half to an unresolved V gene and leave the rest unexplained. The sample records around 200,000 clones, around 79% of which are singletons. The biggest ten clones account for approximately 0.22% of the sample. Material: PBMCs. The receptor set was obtained from a girl aged 2-10 years in good health and CMV-seronegative.

V and J are TRBV7-9 and TRBJ2-1; possible D gene TRBD1, 6 bases. This CDR3 contains 14 residues. Trimming removed 5 bases from V and 2 bases from J, with 10 bases in between. CDR1 SEHNR and CDR2 FQNEAQ come from the germline V gene (reference sequence). The CDR3 sequence: CASSRQEAYNEQFF. CDR3 sequence (DNA): TGTGCCAGCAGCCGACAGGAGGCCTACAATGAGCAGTTCTTC.

This sequence joins TRBV30 and TRBJ1-1; D perhaps matches TRBD1 (6 bases). The V gene lost 0 bases and the J gene lost 11 bases, with 16 bases spanning the gap. Germline-derived CDR1 and CDR2 are GTSNPN and SVGIG (reference sequence). The CDR3 sequence is 13 residues long. Written as DNA, the CDR3 is TGTGCCTGGAGTGTAATTCTCGGGACAAATGCTTTCTTT. Amino acid sequence: CAWSVILGTNAFF.

V usage is TRBV6-1 and J usage is TRBJ2-5, with TRBD2 matching 9 bases. The V and J ends lost 8 bases and 2 bases, in that order; junction bases with no gene match: 3. This CDR3 is 13 amino acids long. Germline loops: CDR1 MNHNS, CDR2 SASEGT. CDR3: CASASGIQETQYF. CDR3 nucleotides: TGTGCCAGCGCTAGCGGGATACAAGAGACCCAGTACTTC.

This clone was counted only a few times. This chain connects TRBV10-2 to TRBJ2-5; the match to TRBD2 covers 11 bases. The trim removed 6 bases at V and 1 base at J, leaving 4 bases unmatched. The germline V gene encodes CDR1 WSHSY and CDR2 SAAADI. This CDR3 spans 15 amino acids. The CDR3 sequence is CASRASGGPQETQYF. CDR3 coding DNA: TGCGCCAGCAGAGCTAGCGGGGGGCCCCAAGAGACCCAGTACTTC.

The chain is built from TRBV2 and TRBJ1-4; tentatively, D is TRBD1 (6 bases). The CDR3 totals 13 residues. V was shortened by 5 bases and J by 8 bases, with 12 bases between the two germline ends. The germline CDR1 and CDR2 sequences are SNHLY and FYNNEI. CDR3 residues: CASSRTGREKLFF. The CDR3 bases are TGTGCCAGCAGTCGCACAGGGCGCGAAAAACTGTTTTTT.

This clone was seen once. The chain is built from TRBV2 and TRBJ2-5, with D tentatively TRBD2 (5 bases). Trimming left V 2 bases short and J 3 bases short, with 16 bases between. CDR3 size: 16 residues. Germline V CDR1 and CDR2: SNHLY, FYNNEI. Here the CDR3 reads CASSENGLRTEETQYF. The CDR3 nucleotides read TGTGCCAGCAGTGAAAATGGACTTCGGACGGAAGAGACCCAGTACTTC.

The V gene is TRBV20-1, the J gene TRBJ2-3; 8 bases match TRBD1. The CDR3 length is 11 residues. CDR1 is DFQATT, CDR2 SNEGSKA, per germline (reference sequence). The CDR3 protein is CTTGAADTQYF. CDR3 DNA sequence: TGCACGACAGGGGCGGCAGATACGCAGTATTTT.

This chain uses TRBV10-2 with TRBJ2-3; TRBD2 agrees at 10 bases. The ends lost 0 bases at V and 8 bases at J; junction bases unmatched: 5. The CDR3 is made up of 15 amino acids. Germline CDR1 is WSHSY and CDR2 is SAAADI. The DNA for the CDR3 is TGCGCCAGCAGTGAGTCGACACTAGCGGGGCGTACGCAGTATTTT. It specifies CASSESTLAGRTQYF.

V is TRBV15 and J is TRBJ1-2, with 7 bases lining up with TRBD1. Trimming removed 0 bases from V and 7 bases from J; junction bases left unmatched: 11. This CDR3 has 16 residues. Germline V gene sequence: CDR1 LNHNV, CDR2 YYDKDF (reference sequence). In DNA, the CDR3 is TGTGCCACCAGCAGAGATTACAACAGGGGCGAGAGTGGCTACACCTTC. This gives the protein CATSRDYNRGESGYTF.

The chain has TRBV11-2 and TRBJ2-3, with 9 bases fitting TRBD2. The CDR3 has 16 residues. With V trimmed by 6 bases and J by 6 bases, 13 bases remained unmatched. Germline V CDR1 and CDR2: SGHAT, FQNNGV. This CDR3 is CASSPSSGGRRDTQYF. Written as DNA, the CDR3 is TGTGCCAGCAGTCCTAGTAGCGGGGGCCGTCGGGATACGCAGTATTTT.

In its sample, this clone was seen a few times. The chain combines TRBV14 with TRBJ2-3, with 8 bases that match TRBD1. Germline V gives CDR1 SGHDN, CDR2 FVKESK. With V trimmed by 4 bases and J by 4 bases, 7 bases remained unmatched. This CDR3 spans 15 amino acids. The CDR3 is CASSPGGRVPDTQYF. For the CDR3, the DNA is TGTGCCAGCAGCCCAGGGGGCCGGGTCCCAGATACGCAGTATTTT.

The chain combines TRBV7-2 with TRBJ2-5, with D unresolved. Germline V gene data show CDR1 as SGHTA and CDR2 as FQGNSA. Trimming pared 5 bases from V and 7 bases from J, leaving 11 bases between. CDR3 length: 12 amino acids. In DNA, the CDR3 is TGTGCCAGCAGCCCGGGTAGTATGACCCAGTACTTC. Its translation is CASSPGSMTQYF.

This chain connects TRBV9 to TRBJ2-5; no firm D call. The CDR3 loop spans 14 amino acids. Germline V gene sequence: CDR1 SGDLS, CDR2 YYNGEE. Deletions cut 0 bases from V and 3 bases from J, with 9 bases between. The CDR3 region is CASSVGSGKETQYF. Here the CDR3 DNA reads TGTGCCAGCAGCGTAGGTTCGGGTAAAGAGACCCAGTACTTC.

This clone was observed a few times. The V gene is TRBV5-4, the J gene TRBJ1-1, with D maybe TRBD1 (5 bases). Trimming took off 3 bases at V and 1 base at J, with 10 bases between the two ends. The CDR3 length is 14 residues. Germline CDR1 and CDR2: SGHNT and YYREEE (reference sequence). CDR3 in DNA: TGTGCCAGCAGCTCCGACAGATCGAACACTGAAGCTTTCTTT. It is translated as CASSSDRSNTEAFF. The full variable domain, rest sourced from reference TRBV5-4 and TRBJ1-1, is ETGVTQSPTHLIKTRGQQVTLRCSSQSGHNTVSWYQQALGQGPQFIFQYYREEENGRGNFPPRFSGLQFPNYSSELNVNALELDDSALYLCASSSDRSNTEAFFGQGTRLTVV.

This chain connects TRBV7-9 to TRBJ1-1, with 7 nucleotides matching TRBD1. CDR1 and CDR2 (germline): SEHNR, FQNEAQ (reference sequence). This CDR3 spans 14 amino acids. V was pared by 5 bases and J by 4 bases, with 7 bases of the junction left unmatched. The DNA of the CDR3 is TGTGCCAGCAGCAGACAGGGTGAGGGCACTGAAGCTTTCTTT. Translated: CASSRQGEGTEAFF.

As concerns this clone: At one of its ends the junction is not consistent with the germline gene, which may arise from a read error. The rearrangement uses TRBV7-2 and TRBJ2-1; 12 nucleotides agree with TRBD2. The CDR3 runs 13 residues. Per the germline V gene, CDR1 is SGHTA and CDR2 is FQGNSA. As DNA, the CDR3 is TGTGCCAGCAAAGGACTAGCGGGGCCCCAGCGGGTCTTC. This translates into CASKGLAGPQRVF.

The chain combines TRBV5-4 with TRBJ2-2, with 12 bases lining up with TRBD1. Trimming cost V 5 bases and J 4 bases; bases outside gene matches: 6. Germline values: CDR1 SGHNT, CDR2 YYREEE (reference sequence). The CDR3 contains 16 residues. The CDR3: CASSVRDRGPTGELFF. In DNA form, the CDR3 reads TGTGCCAGCAGTGTTAGGGACAGGGGGCCCACCGGGGAGCTGTTTTTT.

This clone turned up a few times. The chain links TRBV6-5 to TRBJ1-2; TRBD1 might be the D (5 bases). This CDR3 spans 13 amino acids. Germline V gene lookup returns CDR1 MNHEY and CDR2 SVGAGI. Trimming removed 6 bases from V and 2 bases from J, with 10 bases in between. For the CDR3, the DNA is TGTGCCAGCAGGGGGCTGGGGAACTATGGCTACACCTTC. This gives the protein CASRGLGNYGYTF.

The chain has TRBV5-6 and TRBJ1-2; unclear D gene. The CDR3 has 15 amino acids. The V gene's germline CDR1 is SGHDT and CDR2 YYEEEE. V dropped 4 bases and J dropped 3 bases, with 16 bases sitting between them. The CDR3, as DNA: TGTGCCAGCAGCGGTTTTGATTGGCAGTACTATGGCTACACCTTC. It codes for CASSGFDWQYYGYTF. The variable domain in full, with the rest retrieved from reference TRBV5-6 and TRBJ1-2, is DAGVTQSPTHLIKTRGQQVTLRCSPKSGHDTVSWYQQALGQGPQFIFQYYEEEERQRGNFPDRFSGHQFPNYSSELNVNALLLGDSALYLCASSGFDWQYYGYTFGSGTRLTVV.

The sample holds a few counts of this clone. The V gene is TRBV5-6, the J gene TRBJ1-5; D is perhaps TRBD1 (5 bases). The CDR3 consists of 13 residues. V lost 0 bases and J 6 bases, leaving 7 bases between the germline ends. CDR1 and CDR2 (germline): SGHDT, YYEEEE. CDR3 sequence: CASSLAGGQPQHF. DNA of the CDR3: TGTGCCAGCAGCTTGGCGGGGGGTCAGCCCCAGCATTTT.

The chain employs TRBV9 and TRBJ1-4; maybe TRBD1 (6 bases). This CDR3 has 14 residues. The V gene lost 5 bases and the J gene lost 2 bases, with 10 bases spanning the gap. CDR1 and CDR2 from the germline V gene are SGDLS and YYNGEE. CDR3 bases: TGTGCCAGCAGTGGAGACAGGACTAATGAAAAACTGTTTTTT. This gives the protein CASSGDRTNEKLFF. The full variable domain, rest sourced from reference TRBV9 and TRBJ1-4, is DSGVTQTPKHLITATGQRVTLRCSPRSGDLSVYWYQQSLDQGLQFLIQYYNGEERAKGNILERFSAQQFPDLHSELNLSSLELGDSALYFCASSGDRTNEKLFFGSGTQLSVL.